This TCR beta chain was recovered during a study of cytomegalovirus exposure and HLA in healthy donors. Donors were ostensibly healthy at sampling, although undocumented immune exposures were probable. The primer mix had 60 Vbeta and 13 Jbeta primers. Assay used: immunoSEQ multiplex PCR; TCRdb lists only in-frame clones, some missing. The table shows about 170,000 clones, with roughly 60% occurring only once. Notes on the study in general: Among CMV-associated TCR beta chains, most appeared HLA-restricted in a later analysis. In a later analysis, a missense DCLRE1C variant was linked to TCR beta V- and J-gene trimming. A prior analysis recorded that most TCR beta V segments were productive about 90% or about 30% of the time.

A remark on this clone: Its antigen is undetermined.

Per germline, CDR1 MNHEY and CDR2 SMNVEV (reference sequence). The CDR3 sequence is 18 residues long. V lost 3 bases to trimming and J lost 0 bases, with 15 bases between them. The TCR originated in a man between 35 and 55 years old in good health and CMV-seronegative. Sequenced sample: PBMCs. The V gene is TRBV27, the J gene TRBJ1-6; the D is unclear. The CDR3 protein is CASSFRQALSSYNSPLHF. CDR3 nucleotide sequence: TGTGCCAGCAGTTTCCGGCAGGCTTTAAGCTCCTATAATTCACCCCTCCACTTT.